Ten or more counts support the clone carrying this T cell receptor (beta chain). This entry belongs to a study of patients and donors after allogeneic stem cell transplantation. TCRdb fed the RT-PCR reads into MiXCR, producing one record per CDR3 protein. The sample yields hundreds of thousands of distinct CDR3 sequences, under 20% seen once. This CDR3 region has 13 residues. CDR1 and CDR2 from the germline V gene are MNHNS and SASEGT. V was shortened by 8 bases and J by 0 bases, with 8 bases between the two germline ends. V and J are TRBV6-1 and TRBJ1-5; D is undetermined. Material: blood, either unsorted or a sorted T cell fraction (not recorded which). The receptor comes from a human donor who was either an allogeneic HSCT recipient or a stem cell or donor lymphocyte infusion donor (not recorded which). It is not recorded whose cells these are; they may come from a transplant donor. This chain's CDR3 is CASSRSSNQPQHF. The CDR3 DNA sequence: TGTGCCAGCTCCCGGAGTAGCAATCAGCCCCAGCATTTT.